The sequence of this T cell receptor beta chain was determined in a study of blood T cell repertoires in COVID-19. Looking at the study overall: Sample material is recorded as cDNA or gDNA derived from T cells, B-cell-depleted T cells, or PBMCs.

Per the study methods: For nucleated cells, counts were estimated from reference gene primer amplification. Some clones are missing from TCRdb's copy, which holds only in-frame ones; the method was immunoSEQ multiplex PCR. The DNA was the basis for D and trimming; V, J and clone size are from that table. This table has roughly 80,000 clones, 60% to 80% appearing once. Germline V gene sequence: CDR1 SNHLY, CDR2 FYNNEI. The CDR3 extends over 14 amino acids. Trimming stripped 8 bases from V and 3 bases from J, with 17 bases between. The clonotype comes from a human donor in a cohort sampled during active COVID-19. The chain combines TRBV2 with TRBJ2-7, with a tentative D call TRBD1 (5 bases). What was sequenced was peripheral blood. CDR3 protein: CASLLDKRIYEQYF. CDR3 in DNA: TGTGCCAGCCTATTGGACAAGCGAATCTACGAGCAGTACTTC.